This entry lists 23 T cell receptor beta chains sequenced from one sample in a study of cytomegalovirus exposure and HLA in healthy donors. It was with 60 Vbeta and 13 Jbeta primers that the PCR ran. Some clones are missing from TCRdb's copy, which holds only in-frame ones; the method was immunoSEQ multiplex PCR. This repertoire shows 150,000 to 200,000 clones, roughly 87% found once; its top ten account for 0.2% to 0.3%. The sequenced material came from PBMCs. The receptors come from a girl under three years old in good health and CMV-seronegative.

The chain couples TRBV7-2 to TRBJ2-2, with 11 nucleotides matching TRBD2. Germline V gene lookup returns CDR1 SGHTA and CDR2 FQGNSA. The CDR3 loop spans 17 amino acids. Trimming removed 1 base from V and 1 base from J; junction bases left unmatched: 2. In DNA, the CDR3 is TGTGCCAGCAGCTTAGTAGCGGGGGGGCTGAACACCGGGGAGCTGTTTTTT. It specifies CASSLVAGGLNTGELFF.

V gene TRBV6-5 combines with J gene TRBJ1-1; the D gene is possibly TRBD1 (5 bases). The CDR3 covers 14 residues. Trimming cost V 2 bases and J 1 base, with 8 bases left between them. The germline gives CDR1 MNHEY, CDR2 SVGAGI. The CDR3 DNA follows: TGTGCCAGCAGTTACAAGACAGCGAACACTGAAGCTTTCTTT. Protein product: CASSYKTANTEAFF.

The rearrangement links TRBV7-9 to TRBJ2-7, with 7 bases that match TRBD1. J lost 0 bases, V lost 5 bases, and 10 bases had no gene match. The CDR3 has 16 amino acids. Germline-derived CDR1 and CDR2 are SEHNR and FQNEAQ (reference sequence). The CDR3 bases are TGTGCCAGCAGCCGACCGGACAGGCAGAGCTCCTACGAGCAGTACTTC. As protein: CASSRPDRQSSYEQYF. The full variable domain, in which reference TRBV7-9 and TRBJ2-7 provide the parts outside the CDR3, is DTGVSQNPRHKITKRGQNVTFRCDPISEHNRLYWYRQTLGQGPEFLTYFQNEAQLEKSRLLSDRFSAERPKGSFSTLEIQRTEQGDSAMYLCASSRPDRQSSYEQYFGPGTRLTVT.

This rearrangement joins TRBV27 to TRBJ1-1, with D perhaps TRBD1 (6 bases). The V gene lost 5 bases and the J gene lost 4 bases, with 11 bases spanning the gap. The V gene's germline CDR1 is MNHEY and CDR2 SMNVEV (reference sequence). The CDR3 is made up of 13 amino acids. The CDR3 region has the DNA TGTGCCAGCAGTCCCTACAGGGCCACTGAAGCTTTCTTT. Protein: CASSPYRATEAFF.

The V and J genes are TRBV2 and TRBJ2-1, with 15 bases that match TRBD2. CDR1 and CDR2 (germline): SNHLY, FYNNEI. This CDR3 is built from 17 residues. V lost 5 bases to trimming and J lost 7 bases; unmatched junction nucleotides: 9. The CDR3 region is CASSLWTSGRAENEQFF. In DNA form, the CDR3 reads TGTGCCAGCAGTCTATGGACTAGCGGGAGGGCGGAAAATGAGCAGTTCTTC.

The chain is built from TRBV29-1 and TRBJ1-1; no clear D. The CDR3 has 12 amino acids. Germline values: CDR1 SQVTM, CDR2 ANQGSEA. V gave up 7 bases and J gave up 5 bases, with 14 bases separating them. Written as DNA, the CDR3 is TGCAGCGCTGACCTGAGGAGGACTGAAGCTTTCTTT. This gives the protein CSADLRRTEAFF.

This clone was observed once. This chain connects TRBV30 to TRBJ2-3; 8 bases map to TRBD1. The CDR3 runs 14 residues. The germline V gene has CDR1 GTSNPN and CDR2 SVGIG (reference sequence). V lost 4 bases to trimming and J lost 0 bases; unmatched junction nucleotides: 3. The CDR3 is CAWNTGGSTDTQYF. As DNA, the CDR3 is TGTGCCTGGAACACAGGGGGGAGCACAGATACGCAGTATTTT.

In the case of this clone: The same CDR3 arises from other DNA sequences in this sample as well. The rearrangement uses TRBV6-5 and TRBJ2-1; 10 positions match TRBD2. The CDR3 sequence is 15 residues long. The junction had 2 bases not matched to a gene; V was cut back by 6 bases and J by 0 bases. CDR1 MNHEY and CDR2 SVGAGI come from the germline V gene. Here the CDR3 DNA reads TGTGCCAGCAGCCCTAGCGGGAGCTCCTACAATGAGCAGTTCTTC. Residues: CASSPSGSSYNEQFF.

The CDR3, as DNA: TGTGCCAGCAGCCTAAAAACAGGCCTAAGCACAGATACGCAGTATTTT. This gives the protein CASSLKTGLSTDTQYF. This sequence joins TRBV16 and TRBJ2-3; D may be TRBD1 (5 bases). CDR3 length: 16 residues. Trimming removed 4 bases at V and 0 bases at J, with 14 bases between. Germline-derived CDR1 and CDR2 are KGHSY and FQNENV. The full variable domain, rest sourced from reference TRBV16 and TRBJ2-3, is GEEVAQTPKHLVRGEGQKAKLYCAPIKGHSYVFWYQQVLKNEFKFLISFQNENVFDETGMPKERFSAKCLPNSPCSLEIQATKLEDSAVYFCASSLKTGLSTDTQYFGPGTRLTVL.

V usage is TRBV7-8 and J usage is TRBJ1-2, with 8 bases aligning to TRBD1. Trimming took 4 bases from V and 10 from J; bases not matched to a gene: 5. This CDR3 region has 12 residues. CDR1 and CDR2 from the germline V gene are SGHVS and FQNEAQ. CDR3 nucleotide sequence: TGTGCCAGCAGCTCGCAGGACAGGGTCTACACCTTC. Residues: CASSSQDRVYTF.

This clone has just one count. The chain has TRBV5-1 and TRBJ2-2; D is possibly TRBD1 (7 bases). The germline V gene encodes CDR1 SGHRS and CDR2 YFSETQ. The ends were cut back, 4 bases at V and 4 bases at J, with 14 bases in the middle. This CDR3 is built from 15 residues. The CDR3 sequence is CASSPWRGLTGELFF. CDR3 sequence (DNA): TGCGCCAGCAGCCCCTGGAGGGGGCTCACCGGGGAGCTGTTTTTT.

The chain employs TRBV4-1 and TRBJ2-5, with D perhaps matching TRBD2 (5 bases). Deletions cut 2 bases from V and 5 bases from J, with 9 bases between. CDR1 is MGHRA and CDR2 is YSYEKL in the germline V gene. CDR3 size: 13 residues. The CDR3 protein is CASSQTRGETQYF. The CDR3 DNA follows: TGCGCCAGCAGCCAAACTCGCGGGGAGACCCAGTACTTC.

The chain couples TRBV9 to TRBJ2-3; 10 nucleotides match TRBD2. The V gene end was trimmed by 0 bases and the J gene end by 3 bases; junction bases not matched to a gene: 7. The CDR3 spans 17 residues. The germline gives CDR1 SGDLS, CDR2 YYNGEE. The CDR3 sequence: CASSVDQRGGSTDTQYF. Here the CDR3 DNA reads TGTGCCAGCAGCGTAGACCAGCGGGGGGGCTCGACAGATACGCAGTATTTT.

V usage is TRBV7-9 and J usage is TRBJ2-5; D gene uncertain. CDR1 is SEHNR, CDR2 FQNEAQ, per germline (reference sequence). This CDR3 is 18 amino acids long. Trimming left V 5 bases short and J 2 bases short, with 24 bases between. The CDR3: CASSPPPSRVSDQETQYF. The CDR3 DNA reads as TGTGCCAGCAGCCCACCCCCCAGTCGGGTATCTGATCAAGAGACCCAGTACTTC.

The rearrangement uses TRBV7-9 and TRBJ2-5; perhaps TRBD2 as D (5 bases). This CDR3 is 18 amino acids long. V lost 1 base to trimming and J lost 0 bases, with 18 bases between them. Germline V CDR1 and CDR2: SEHNR, FQNEAQ (reference sequence). The CDR3 spells CASSLEASPNTHQETQYF. Written as DNA, the CDR3 is TGTGCCAGCAGCTTAGAGGCTAGCCCTAATACCCACCAAGAGACCCAGTACTTC.

J is TRBJ2-3 and V is TRBV4-2; 8 bases match TRBD2. The V segment lost 6 bases and the J segment 4 bases; nucleotides outside the gene matches: 9. This CDR3 region has 15 residues. The germline V gene encodes CDR1 LGHNA and CDR2 YNFKEQ. CDR3 nucleotides: TGTGCCAGCAGGGTTAGCGGGGTGGAGGCAGATACGCAGTATTTT. Its protein is CASRVSGVEADTQYF.

The CDR3 loop is CASSLSERGGFFTGELFF. CDR3 nucleotide sequence: TGTGCCAGCAGTTTATCTGAGCGGGGGGGCTTTTTCACCGGGGAGCTGTTTTTT. This chain uses TRBV27 with TRBJ2-2; 10 bases align to TRBD2. Losses at the gene ends were 0 bases for V and 4 bases for J; bases not matched to a gene: 8. CDR3 length: 18 residues. The germline CDR1 and CDR2 sequences are MNHEY and SMNVEV (reference sequence).

Note on this clone: The same CDR3 also results from other DNA sequences found in this sample. The rearrangement links TRBV5-4 to TRBJ2-7, with a tentative D call TRBD1 (5 bases). CDR3 length: 14 residues. The V gene lost 0 bases and the J gene lost 2 bases, with 9 bases spanning the gap. Germline CDR1 and CDR2: SGHNT and YYREEE (reference sequence). The CDR3 loop reads CASSLGGRTYEQYF. DNA for the CDR3: TGTGCCAGCAGCTTGGGGGGCCGTACCTACGAGCAGTACTTC.

J is TRBJ1-2 and V is TRBV11-3; D might be TRBD1 (5 bases). This CDR3 contains 16 residues. In germline, CDR1 is SGHNT, CDR2 YENEEA. The V end was cut by 5 bases, the J end by 9 bases, with 25 bases between. The CDR3 is CASSPNWGEGLRRYTF. As DNA, the CDR3 is TGTGCCAGCAGCCCCAATTGGGGGGAGGGACTGCGTCGCTACACCTTC. Complete variable domain (other parts from reference TRBV11-3 and TRBJ1-2): EAGVVQSPRYKIIEKKQPVAFWCNPISGHNTLYWYLQNLGQGPELLIRYENEEAVDDSQLPKDRFSAERLKGVDSTLKIQPAELGDSAVYLCASSPNWGEGLRRYTFGSGTRLTVV.

The rearrangement uses TRBV7-6 and TRBJ2-7; TRBD1 matches at 10 bases. The CDR3 is 15 amino acids. J gave up 3 bases and V 0 bases, and 2 bases lay outside the gene matches. The V gene's germline CDR1 is SGHVS and CDR2 FNYEAQ. Here the CDR3 DNA reads TGTGCCAGCAGCTTAGCGGGACAGGGGAGCTACGAGCAGTACTTC. Its protein product is CASSLAGQGSYEQYF. Complete variable domain (other parts from reference TRBV7-6 and TRBJ2-7): GAGVSQSPRYKVTKRGQDVALRCDPISGHVSLYWYRQALGQGPEFLTYFNYEAQQDKSGLPNDRFSAERPEGSISTLTIQRTEQRDSAMYRCASSLAGQGSYEQYFGPGTRLTVT.

The chain has TRBV6-5 and TRBJ1-2, with D possibly TRBD1 on 5 matching bases. V lost 5 bases and J 5 bases, leaving 15 bases between the germline ends. This CDR3 comprises 14 residues. Germline values: CDR1 MNHEY, CDR2 SVGAGI. CDR3: CASSKTGSLYGYTF. CDR3 DNA sequence: TGTGCCAGCAGTAAAACAGGTTCACTTTATGGCTACACCTTC.

V and J are TRBV4-2 and TRBJ2-5; TRBD2 aligns across 8 bases. The CDR3 is 16 amino acids. V trimming: 0 bases; J trimming: 2 bases; junction bases outside the gene matches: 5. Germline CDR1 is LGHNA and CDR2 is YNFKEQ. This CDR3 is CASSQDSSGSQETQYF. The CDR3 bases are TGTGCCAGCAGCCAAGATTCTAGCGGGTCACAAGAGACCCAGTACTTC.

V and J are TRBV5-6 and TRBJ1-2; the match to TRBD1 covers 7 bases. The J segment lost 4 bases and the V segment lost 5 bases, leaving 11 bases of the junction unmatched. The CDR3 runs to 15 residues. Germline V CDR1 and CDR2: SGHDT, YYEEEE. The CDR3 region has the DNA TGTGCCAGCAGGCTTGGAGGGGGCCGTCTCTATGGCTACACCTTC. It encodes CASRLGGGRLYGYTF.